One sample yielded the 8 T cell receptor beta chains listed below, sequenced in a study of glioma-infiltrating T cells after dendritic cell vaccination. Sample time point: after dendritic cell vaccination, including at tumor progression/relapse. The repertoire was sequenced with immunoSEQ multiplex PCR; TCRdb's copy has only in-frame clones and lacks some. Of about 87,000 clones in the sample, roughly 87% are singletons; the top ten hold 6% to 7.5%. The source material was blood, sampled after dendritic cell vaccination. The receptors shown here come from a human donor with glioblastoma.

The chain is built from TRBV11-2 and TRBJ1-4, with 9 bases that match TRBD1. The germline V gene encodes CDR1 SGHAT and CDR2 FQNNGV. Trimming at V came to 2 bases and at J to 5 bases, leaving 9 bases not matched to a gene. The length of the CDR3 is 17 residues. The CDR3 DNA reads TGTGCCAGCAGCTTAAGCACAGGGGGCTCAAGGAATGAAAAACTGTTTTTT. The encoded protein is CASSLSTGGSRNEKLFF.

This chain's CDR3 is CASSEFYPDTQYF. The CDR3 nucleotides are TGCGCCAGCAGTGAGTTCTATCCAGATACGCAGTATTTT. This chain links TRBV10-2 with TRBJ2-3; D gene uncertain. The germline V gene encodes CDR1 WSHSY and CDR2 SAAADI. The CDR3 consists of 13 residues. V shed 1 base and J shed 4 bases, with 6 bases lying between them.

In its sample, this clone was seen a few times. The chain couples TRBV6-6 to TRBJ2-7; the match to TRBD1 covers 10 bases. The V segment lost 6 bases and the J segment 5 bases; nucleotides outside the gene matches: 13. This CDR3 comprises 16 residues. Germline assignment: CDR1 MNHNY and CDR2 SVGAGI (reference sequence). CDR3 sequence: CASRPIPGQGSHEQYF. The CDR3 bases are TGTGCCAGCAGGCCGATCCCGGGACAGGGGTCCCACGAGCAGTACTTC.

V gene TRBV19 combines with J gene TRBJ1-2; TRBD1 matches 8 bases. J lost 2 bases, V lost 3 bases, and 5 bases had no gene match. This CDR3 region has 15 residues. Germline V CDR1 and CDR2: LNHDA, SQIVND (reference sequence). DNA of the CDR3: TGTGCCAGTAGTATGACAACAGGGGGAAACTATGGCTACACCTTC. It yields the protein CASSMTTGGNYGYTF.

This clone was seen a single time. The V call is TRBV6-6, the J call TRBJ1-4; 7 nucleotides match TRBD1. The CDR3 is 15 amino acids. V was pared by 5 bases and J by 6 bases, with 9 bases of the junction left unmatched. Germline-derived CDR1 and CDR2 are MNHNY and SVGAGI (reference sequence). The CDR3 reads CASSTYRGRDEKLFF. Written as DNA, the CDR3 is TGTGCCAGCAGTACTTACAGGGGAAGGGATGAAAAACTGTTTTTT.

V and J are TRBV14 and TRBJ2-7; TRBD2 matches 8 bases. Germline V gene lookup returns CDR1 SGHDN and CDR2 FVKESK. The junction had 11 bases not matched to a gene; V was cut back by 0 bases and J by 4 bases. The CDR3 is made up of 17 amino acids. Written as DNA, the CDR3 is TGTGCCAGCAGCCAAGAGAGGTTAATAGCGGGAATTTACGAGCAGTACTTC. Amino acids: CASSQERLIAGIYEQYF.

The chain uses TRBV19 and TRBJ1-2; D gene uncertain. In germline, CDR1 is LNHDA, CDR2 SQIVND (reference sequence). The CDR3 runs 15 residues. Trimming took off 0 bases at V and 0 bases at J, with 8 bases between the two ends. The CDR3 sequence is CASSIDISSNYGYTF. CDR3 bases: TGTGCCAGTAGTATAGATATCAGTTCTAACTATGGCTACACCTTC.

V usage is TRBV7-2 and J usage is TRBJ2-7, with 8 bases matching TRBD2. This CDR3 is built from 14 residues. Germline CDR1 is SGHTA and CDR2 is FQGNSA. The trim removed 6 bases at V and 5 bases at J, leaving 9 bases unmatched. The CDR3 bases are TGTGCCAGCAGATCTACTAGCGGCCTGCACGAGCAGTACTTC. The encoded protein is CASRSTSGLHEQYF.